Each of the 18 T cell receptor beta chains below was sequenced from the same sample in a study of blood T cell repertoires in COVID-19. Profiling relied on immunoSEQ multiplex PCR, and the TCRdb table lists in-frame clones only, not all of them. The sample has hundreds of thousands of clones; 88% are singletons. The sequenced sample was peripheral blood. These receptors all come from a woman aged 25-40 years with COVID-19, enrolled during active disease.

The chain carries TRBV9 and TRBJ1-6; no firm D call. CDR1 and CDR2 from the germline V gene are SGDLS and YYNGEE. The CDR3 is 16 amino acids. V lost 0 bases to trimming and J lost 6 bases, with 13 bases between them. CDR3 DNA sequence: TGTGCCAGCAGCGTAGATCGGGGTGATCGTAATTCACCCCTCCACTTT. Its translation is CASSVDRGDRNSPLHF.

CDR3 residues: CASVGQAKSFGEAFF. CDR3 nucleotide sequence: TGTGCCAGCGTCGGACAGGCTAAGTCTTTTGGTGAAGCTTTCTTT. This chain connects TRBV27 to TRBJ1-1, with 7 bases identical to TRBD1. Unmatched junction bases numbered 16, after V lost 8 bases and J lost 7 bases. Germline V gives CDR1 MNHEY, CDR2 SMNVEV (reference sequence). The CDR3 contains 15 residues.

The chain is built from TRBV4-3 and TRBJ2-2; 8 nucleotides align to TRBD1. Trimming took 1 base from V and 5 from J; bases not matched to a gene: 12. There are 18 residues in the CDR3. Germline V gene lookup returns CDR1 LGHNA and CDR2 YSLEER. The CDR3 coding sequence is TGCGCCAGCAGCCAAGTGAACCGGGACAGGTGGAGGACCGGGGAGCTGTTTTTT. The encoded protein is CASSQVNRDRWRTGELFF.

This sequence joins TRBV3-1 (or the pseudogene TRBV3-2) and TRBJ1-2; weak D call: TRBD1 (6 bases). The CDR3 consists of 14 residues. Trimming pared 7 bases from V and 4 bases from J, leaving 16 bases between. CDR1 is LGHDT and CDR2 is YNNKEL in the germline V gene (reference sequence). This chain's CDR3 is CASTPRGQSYGYTF. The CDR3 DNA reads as TGTGCCAGCACCCCGCGCGGACAGAGCTATGGCTACACCTTC.

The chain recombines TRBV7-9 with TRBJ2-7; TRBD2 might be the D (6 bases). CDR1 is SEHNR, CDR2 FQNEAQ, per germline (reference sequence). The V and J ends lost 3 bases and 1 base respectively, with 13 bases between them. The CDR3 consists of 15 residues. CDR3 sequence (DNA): TGTGCCAGCAGCTTCGAGTTTCGGGGGTCCTACGAGCAGTACTTC. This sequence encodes CASSFEFRGSYEQYF.

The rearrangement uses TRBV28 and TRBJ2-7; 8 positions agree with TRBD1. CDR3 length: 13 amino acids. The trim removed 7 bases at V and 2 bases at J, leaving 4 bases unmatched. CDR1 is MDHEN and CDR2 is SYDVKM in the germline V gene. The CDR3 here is CASTAQGAYEQYF. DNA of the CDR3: TGTGCCAGCACTGCACAGGGGGCCTACGAGCAGTACTTC.

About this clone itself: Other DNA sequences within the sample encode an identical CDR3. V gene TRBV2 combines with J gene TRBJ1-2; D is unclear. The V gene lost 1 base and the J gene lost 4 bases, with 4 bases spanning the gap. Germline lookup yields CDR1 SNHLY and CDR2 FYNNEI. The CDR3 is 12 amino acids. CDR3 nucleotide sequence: TGTGCCAGCAGTGAAGGTCTCTATGGCTACACCTTC. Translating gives CASSEGLYGYTF. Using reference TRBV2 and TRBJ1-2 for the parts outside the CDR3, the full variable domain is EPEVTQTPSHQVTQMGQEVILRCVPISNHLYFYWYRQILGQKVEFLVSFYNNEISEKSEIFDDQFSVERPDGSNFTLKIRSTKLEDSAMYFCASSEGLYGYTFGSGTRLTVV.

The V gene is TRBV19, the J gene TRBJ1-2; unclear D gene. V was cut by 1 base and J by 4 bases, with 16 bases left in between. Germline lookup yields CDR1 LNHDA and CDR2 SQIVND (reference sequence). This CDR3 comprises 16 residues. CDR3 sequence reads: CASSIVGGPTSYGYTF. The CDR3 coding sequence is TGTGCCAGTAGTATAGTTGGCGGGCCCACCTCCTATGGCTACACCTTC.

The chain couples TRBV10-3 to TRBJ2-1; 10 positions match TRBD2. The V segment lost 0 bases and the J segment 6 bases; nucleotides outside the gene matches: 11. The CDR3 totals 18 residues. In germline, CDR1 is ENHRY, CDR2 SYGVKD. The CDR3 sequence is CAISESELLAGRSNEQFF. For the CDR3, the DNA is TGTGCCATCAGTGAGTCGGAGCTACTAGCGGGACGAAGCAATGAGCAGTTCTTC.

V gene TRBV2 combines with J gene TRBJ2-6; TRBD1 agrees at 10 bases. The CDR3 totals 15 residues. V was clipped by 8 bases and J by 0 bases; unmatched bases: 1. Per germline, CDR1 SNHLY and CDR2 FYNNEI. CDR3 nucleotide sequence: TGTGCCAGCGGGACAGGGGTCTCTGGGGCCAACGTCCTGACTTTC. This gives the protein CASGTGVSGANVLTF.

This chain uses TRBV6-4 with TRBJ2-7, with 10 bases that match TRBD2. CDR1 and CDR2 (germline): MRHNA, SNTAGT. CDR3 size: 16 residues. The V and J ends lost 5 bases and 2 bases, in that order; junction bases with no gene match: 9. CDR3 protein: CASSPLLAGLPYEQYV. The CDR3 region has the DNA TGTGCCAGCAGTCCCCTACTAGCGGGATTACCCTACGAGCAGTACGTC.

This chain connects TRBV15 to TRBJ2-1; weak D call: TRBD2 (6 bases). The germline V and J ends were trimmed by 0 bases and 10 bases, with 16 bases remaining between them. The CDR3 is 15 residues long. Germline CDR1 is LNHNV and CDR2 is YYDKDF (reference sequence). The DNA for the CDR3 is TGTGCCACCAGCAGAGAGAGGCAGGGAGGCCCCGAGCAGTTCTTC. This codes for CATSRERQGGPEQFF.

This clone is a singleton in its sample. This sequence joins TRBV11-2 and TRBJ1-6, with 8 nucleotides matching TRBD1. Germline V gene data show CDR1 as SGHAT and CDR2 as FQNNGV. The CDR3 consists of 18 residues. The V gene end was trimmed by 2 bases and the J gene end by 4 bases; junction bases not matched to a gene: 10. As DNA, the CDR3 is TGTGCCAGCAGCTTATCCCCCAGGGGGCCCCTATATAATTCACCCCTCCACTTT. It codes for CASSLSPRGPLYNSPLHF.

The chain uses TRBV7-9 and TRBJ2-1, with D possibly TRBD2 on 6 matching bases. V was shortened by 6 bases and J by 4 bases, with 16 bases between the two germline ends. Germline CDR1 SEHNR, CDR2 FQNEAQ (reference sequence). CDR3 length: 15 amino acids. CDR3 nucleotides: TGTGCCAGCAGTAACTTCCCGGGGGTTTACAATGAGCAGTTCTTC. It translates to CASSNFPGVYNEQFF.

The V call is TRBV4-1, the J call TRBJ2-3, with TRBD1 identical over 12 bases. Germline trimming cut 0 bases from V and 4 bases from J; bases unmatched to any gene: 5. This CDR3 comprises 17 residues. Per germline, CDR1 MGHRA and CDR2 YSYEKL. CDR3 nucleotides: TGCGCCAGCAGCCAAGAGGAAGGGACAGGGGGCCCAGATACGCAGTATTTT. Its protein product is CASSQEEGTGGPDTQYF.

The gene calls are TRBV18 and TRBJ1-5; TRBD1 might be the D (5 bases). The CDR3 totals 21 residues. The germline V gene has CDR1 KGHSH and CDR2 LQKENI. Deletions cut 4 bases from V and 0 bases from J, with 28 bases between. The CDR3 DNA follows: TGTGCCAGCTCACACCCAGATTTCGGCCTCGGACAAGAATATAGCAATCAGCCCCAGCATTTT. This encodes CASSHPDFGLGQEYSNQPQHF.

CDR3 sequence (DNA): TGCGCCAGCAGAGAATCCGGGACAGGGAATGATGGCTACACCTTC. Translating it yields CASRESGTGNDGYTF. The gene calls are TRBV10-2 and TRBJ1-2; the match to TRBD1 covers 9 bases. The trim removed 6 bases at V and 6 bases at J, leaving 11 bases unmatched. CDR3 length: 15 residues. Germline CDR1 WSHSY, CDR2 SAAADI.

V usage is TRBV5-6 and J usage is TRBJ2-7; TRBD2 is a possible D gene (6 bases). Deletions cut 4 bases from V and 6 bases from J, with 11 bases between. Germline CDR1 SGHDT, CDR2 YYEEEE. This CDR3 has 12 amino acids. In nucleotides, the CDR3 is TGTGCCAGCAGCCTAAGGCGGGGCGAGCAGTACGTC. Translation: CASSLRRGEQYV.